This T cell receptor (beta chain) was retrieved from a study of cytomegalovirus exposure and HLA in healthy donors. Points from the study as a whole: Researchers reported that three CMV-associated chains were confirmed in vitro as CMV antigen-specific.

Generated by immunoSEQ multiplex PCR, the TCRdb table keeps only in-frame clones and is missing some. The top ten hold less than 3.5% of the sample, which has 120,000 to 150,000 clones, roughly 90% seen once. In the case of this clone: The antigen is unknown.

Germline-derived CDR1 and CDR2 are SEHNR and FQNEAQ (reference sequence). V lost 5 bases to trimming and J lost 6 bases, with 22 bases between them. This CDR3 is 16 amino acids long. The TCR originated in a man between 18 and 35 years old in good health and CMV-seronegative. The rearrangement links TRBV7-9 to TRBJ2-5; no firm D call. The sample was PBMCs. As DNA, the CDR3 is TGTGCCAGCAGCCTCTCGGGTACTACGAGAGGAAAGACCCAGTACTTC. This sequence encodes CASSLSGTTRGKTQYF.